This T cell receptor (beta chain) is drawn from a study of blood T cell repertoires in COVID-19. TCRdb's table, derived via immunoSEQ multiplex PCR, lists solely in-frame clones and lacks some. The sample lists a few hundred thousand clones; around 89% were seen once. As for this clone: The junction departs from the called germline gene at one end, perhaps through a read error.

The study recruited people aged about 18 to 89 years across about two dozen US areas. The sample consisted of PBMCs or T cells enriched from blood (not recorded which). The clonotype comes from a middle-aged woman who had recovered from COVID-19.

The chain's CDR3 is CSASQAGEKPRESQYF. Written as DNA, the CDR3 is TGCAGTGCTAGTCAGGCGGGAGAGAAACCAAGAGAGTCCCAGTACTTC. The rearrangement links TRBV20-1 to TRBJ2-5; 7 bases align to TRBD2. The germline V gene has CDR1 DFQATT and CDR2 SNEGSKA (reference sequence). There are 16 residues in the CDR3.